One T cell receptor (beta chain) is described in this entry. Measured with immunoSEQ multiplex PCR; TCRdb has only the in-frame clones, and not every one. The sample yields 2.3 million or so clones, over 90% seen once. These data are taken from a study of shared clonotypes between healthy human individuals. V trimming: 4 bases; J trimming: 6 bases; junction bases outside the gene matches: 8. The length of the CDR3 is 15 residues. The germline V gene has CDR1 SGHDT and CDR2 YYEEEE. The clonotype comes from a man aged 18 to 35 in good health. Some clones in this sample may be carry-over from other donors' samples. This chain connects TRBV5-6 to TRBJ1-4; 8 bases map to TRBD1. Sequencing was done on a sample of naive CD4+ T cells from PBMCs. Subset: CD45RA+ positively selected. The DNA of the CDR3 is TGTGCCAGCAGCGCTTACAGGGGGAAGGATGAAAAACTGTTTTTT. It encodes CASSAYRGKDEKLFF.